This TCR beta chain was observed in a study of cytomegalovirus exposure and HLA in healthy donors. This clone was seen a single time. Antigen unknown. Healthy bone marrow donors made up the donor group. Study findings and constraints: The study had only CMV serostatus as immune exposure information. Productive rates of about 90% or about 30% were seen for most TCR beta V segments in an earlier analysis. The Asian-associated ancestry cluster reportedly had fewer N-insertions than the approximately 690-donor mean in a later analysis.

The CDR3 runs 15 residues. Germline V CDR1 and CDR2: SGHVS, FNYEAQ. Trimming removed 5 bases from V and 3 bases from J; junction bases left unmatched: 8. The PCR made use of 60 Vbeta and 13 Jbeta primers. Repertoires were generated with immunoSEQ multiplex PCR, while TCRdb's copy carries only in-frame clones and drops some. The sample includes tens of thousands of clones, roughly 79% seen only once; the top ten take approximately 1.5%. Sequenced input: PBMCs. The genes are TRBV7-6 and TRBJ2-3; 7 nucleotides line up with TRBD2. The sequence was obtained from a man aged 35 to 55 in good health and CMV-seronegative. CDR3 amino acids: CASSASGVETDTQYF. The CDR3 nucleotides read TGTGCCAGCAGCGCGAGCGGGGTTGAGACAGATACGCAGTATTTT.